This is a list of T cell receptor beta chains from one sample in a study of blood T cell repertoires in COVID-19. Assay used: immunoSEQ multiplex PCR; TCRdb lists only in-frame clones, some missing. The sample has 150,000 to 250,000 clones, approximately 84% seen once; the top ten hold less than 8.5%. The sample was PBMCs or T cells enriched from blood (not recorded which). The receptors originated from a man aged 40-50 years who had recovered from COVID-19. The CDR3 runs from the conserved cysteine through the conserved F or W. Each record gives: D gene, clone size, V gene, J gene, CDR3 protein, CDR3 DNA. A D gene is named only where the DNA matches it firmly. Not all rows give a size; the values are once, few, many and, for expanded clones, a class.

d_call: TRBD1
clone_size: NA
v_call: TRBV2
j_call: TRBJ1-1
cdr3_aa: CASSEGITGGTEAFF
cdr3_nt: TGTGCCAGCAGTGAAGGCATTACAGGGGGCACTGAAGCTTTCTTT

d_call: NA
clone_size: NA
v_call: TRBV9
j_call: TRBJ2-1
cdr3_aa: CASSEGSSAYNEQFF
cdr3_nt: TGTGCCAGCAGCGAGGGGTCTAGCGCCTACAATGAGCAGTTCTTC

d_call: TRBD2
clone_size: NA
v_call: TRBV2
j_call: TRBJ2-5
cdr3_aa: CASRRTSGAETQYF
cdr3_nt: TGTGCCAGCAGAAGGACTAGCGGGGCGGAGACCCAGTACTTC

d_call: NA
clone_size: NA
v_call: TRBV27
j_call: TRBJ1-4
cdr3_aa: CASSLWGEKGEKLFF
cdr3_nt: TGTGCCAGCAGTTTATGGGGGGAAAAGGGTGAAAAACTGTTTTTT

d_call: NA
clone_size: NA
v_call: TRBV11-3
j_call: TRBJ2-7
cdr3_aa: CASSLAPGGGYEQYF
cdr3_nt: TGTGCCAGCAGCTTAGCGCCAGGGGGAGGATACGAGCAGTACTTC

d_call: TRBD1
clone_size: NA
v_call: TRBV20-1
j_call: TRBJ1-2
cdr3_aa: CSASIGGKGYTF
cdr3_nt: TGCAGTGCTAGTATAGGGGGCAAAGGCTACACCTTC

d_call: TRBD2
clone_size: NA
v_call: TRBV6-2/TRBV6-3
j_call: TRBJ2-5
cdr3_aa: CASSPGLAEQETQYF
cdr3_nt: TGTGCCAGCAGCCCGGGACTAGCGGAACAAGAGACCCAGTACTTC

d_call: NA
clone_size: NA
v_call: TRBV15
j_call: TRBJ1-3
cdr3_aa: CATSRDPPDSGNTIYF
cdr3_nt: TGTGCCACCAGCAGAGATCCTCCAGATTCTGGAAACACCATATATTTT

d_call: NA
clone_size: once
v_call: TRBV6-5
j_call: TRBJ2-7
cdr3_aa: CASRVGGHEQYF
cdr3_nt: TGTGCCAGCAGGGTGGGGGGACACGAGCAGTACTTC

d_call: NA
clone_size: NA
v_call: TRBV10-3
j_call: TRBJ1-4
cdr3_aa: CATAGGPGNEKLFF
cdr3_nt: TGTGCCACAGCGGGGGGGCCTGGTAATGAAAAACTGTTTTTT

d_call: TRBD1
clone_size: NA
v_call: TRBV6-5
j_call: TRBJ2-7
cdr3_aa: CASRFGQESSYEQYF
cdr3_nt: TGTGCCAGCAGATTTGGACAGGAAAGCTCCTACGAGCAGTACTTC

d_call: NA
clone_size: NA
v_call: TRBV3-1/TRBV3-2
j_call: TRBJ1-1
cdr3_aa: CASSQGGLRAFF
cdr3_nt: TGTGCCAGCAGCCAGGGGGGACTTAGGGCTTTCTTT

d_call: TRBD1
clone_size: NA
v_call: TRBV2
j_call: TRBJ1-3
cdr3_aa: CASSLGQRLTSGNTIYF
cdr3_nt: TGTGCCAGCAGCCTGGGACAGCGACTGACCTCTGGAAACACCATATATTTT

d_call: NA
clone_size: NA
v_call: TRBV4-3
j_call: TRBJ2-4
cdr3_aa: CASSQDGSWGTPGNIQYF
cdr3_nt: TGCGCCAGCAGCCAAGATGGGTCATGGGGCACCCCTGGGAACATTCAGTACTTC

d_call: TRBD1
clone_size: NA
v_call: TRBV6-2/TRBV6-3
j_call: TRBJ2-1
cdr3_aa: CASSYWGTGDNEQFF
cdr3_nt: TGTGCCAGCAGTTACTGGGGGACAGGAGACAATGAGCAGTTCTTC

d_call: NA
clone_size: once
v_call: TRBV5-4
j_call: TRBJ1-3
cdr3_aa: CASSPQGGNTIYF
cdr3_nt: TGTGCCAGCAGCCCCCAGGGTGGGAACACCATATATTTT

d_call: TRBD1
clone_size: NA
v_call: TRBV29-1
j_call: TRBJ1-1
cdr3_aa: CSVPGQGAWNTEAFF
cdr3_nt: TGCAGCGTCCCCGGACAGGGAGCATGGAACACTGAAGCTTTCTTT

d_call: TRBD1
clone_size: NA
v_call: TRBV27
j_call: TRBJ1-5
cdr3_aa: CASSSGQGGWPQHF
cdr3_nt: TGTGCCAGCAGTTCCGGGCAGGGGGGATGGCCCCAGCATTTT

d_call: NA
clone_size: NA
v_call: TRBV11-2
j_call: TRBJ1-5
cdr3_aa: CASSLGRDQPQHF
cdr3_nt: TGTGCCAGCAGCTTAGGGAGAGATCAGCCCCAGCATTTT